The text below deals with one T cell receptor (beta chain). The data derive from a study of blood T cell repertoires in COVID-19. Study at large: COVID-19 samples, acute and convalescent, were from the United States, Italy and Spain. Sample material is recorded as cDNA or gDNA derived from T cells, B-cell-depleted T cells, or PBMCs.

Original processing methods: Amplified reference gene primers provided the basis for estimating nucleated cell counts. The assay was immunoSEQ multiplex PCR, and TCRdb's table has in-frame clones only and misses some. That table supplies the V and J calls and clone size; D and trimming were determined from the DNA. The repertoire consists of 310,000 or so clones, with roughly 90% occurring once and the leading ten covering 2% to 2.5%. The V gene end was trimmed by 0 bases and the J gene end by 5 bases; junction bases not matched to a gene: 8. This CDR3 comprises 16 residues. Germline CDR1 SGHNT, CDR2 YYREEE (reference sequence).

J is TRBJ2-7 and V is TRBV5-4; 10 nucleotides align to TRBD1. Sequencing input: peripheral blood. The TCR comes from a woman aged 45-59 years who had recovered from COVID-19. Here the CDR3 DNA reads TGTGCCAGCAGCTTGGCCCCGACAGGGGGCATCCACGAGCAGTACTTC. Its translation: CASSLAPTGGIHEQYF. The full variable domain, with the rest looked up from reference TRBV5-4 and TRBJ2-7, is ETGVTQSPTHLIKTRGQQVTLRCSSQSGHNTVSWYQQALGQGPQFIFQYYREEENGRGNFPPRFSGLQFPNYSSELNVNALELDDSALYLCASSLAPTGGIHEQYFGPGTRLTVT.